This T cell receptor beta chain emerged from a study of blood T cell repertoires in COVID-19. The V gene's germline CDR1 is SEHNR and CDR2 FQNEAQ (reference sequence). CDR3 length: 14 amino acids. Trimming removed 3 bases from V and 4 bases from J, with 9 bases in between. The data were produced by immunoSEQ multiplex PCR, yet TCRdb's version contains in-frame clones alone and is incomplete. The sample contains 390,000 or so clones, nearly 90% of which appear only once. The TCR was taken from a man aged 18 to 30 with active or convalescent COVID-19. The sample consisted of peripheral blood. The V gene is TRBV7-9, the J gene TRBJ1-4; a weak D match, TRBD1 (5 bases). CDR3 in amino acids: CASSFAGFNEKLFF. The CDR3 coding sequence is TGTGCCAGCAGCTTCGCAGGGTTTAATGAAAAACTGTTTTTT.